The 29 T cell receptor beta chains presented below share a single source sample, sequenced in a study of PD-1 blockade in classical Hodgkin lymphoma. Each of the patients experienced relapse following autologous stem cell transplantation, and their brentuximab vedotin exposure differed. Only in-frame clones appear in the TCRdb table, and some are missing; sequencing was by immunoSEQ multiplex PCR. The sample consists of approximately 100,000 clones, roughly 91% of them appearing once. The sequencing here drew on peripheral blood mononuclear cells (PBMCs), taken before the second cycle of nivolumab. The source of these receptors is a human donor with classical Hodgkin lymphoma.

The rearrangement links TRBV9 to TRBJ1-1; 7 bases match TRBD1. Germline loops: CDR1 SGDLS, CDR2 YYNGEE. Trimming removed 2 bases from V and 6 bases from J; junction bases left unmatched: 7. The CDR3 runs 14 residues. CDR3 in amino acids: CASSVLGQVAEAFF. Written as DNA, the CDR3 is TGTGCCAGCAGCGTCCTCGGACAGGTCGCTGAAGCTTTCTTT. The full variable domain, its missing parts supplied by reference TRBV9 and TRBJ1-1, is DSGVTQTPKHLITATGQRVTLRCSPRSGDLSVYWYQQSLDQGLQFLIQYYNGEERAKGNILERFSAQQFPDLHSELNLSSLELGDSALYFCASSVLGQVAEAFFGQGTRLTVV.

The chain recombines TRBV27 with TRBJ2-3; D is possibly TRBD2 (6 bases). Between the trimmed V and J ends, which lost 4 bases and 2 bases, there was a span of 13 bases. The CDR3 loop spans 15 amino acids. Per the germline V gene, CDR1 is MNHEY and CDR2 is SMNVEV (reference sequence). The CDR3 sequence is CASSYSGGTTDTQYF. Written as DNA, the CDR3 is TGTGCCAGCAGTTATAGCGGCGGGACCACAGATACGCAGTATTTT.

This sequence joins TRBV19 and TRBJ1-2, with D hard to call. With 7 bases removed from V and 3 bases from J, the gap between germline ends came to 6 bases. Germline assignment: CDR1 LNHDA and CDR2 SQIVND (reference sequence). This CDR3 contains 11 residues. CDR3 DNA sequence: TGTGCCAGTATAACATACTATGGCTACACCTTC. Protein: CASITYYGYTF.

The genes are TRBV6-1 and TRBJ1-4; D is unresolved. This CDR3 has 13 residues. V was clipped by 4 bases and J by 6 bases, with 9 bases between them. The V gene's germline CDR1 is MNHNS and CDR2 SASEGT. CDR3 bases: TGTGCCAGCAGTGCGATATCTTATGAAAAACTGTTTTTT. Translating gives CASSAISYEKLFF.

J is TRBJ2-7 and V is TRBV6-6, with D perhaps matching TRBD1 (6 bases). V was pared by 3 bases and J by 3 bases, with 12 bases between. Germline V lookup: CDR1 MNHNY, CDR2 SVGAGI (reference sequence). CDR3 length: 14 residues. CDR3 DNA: TGTGCCAGCAGTTATAGGGGGATCGTCTACGAGCAGTACTTC. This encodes CASSYRGIVYEQYF.

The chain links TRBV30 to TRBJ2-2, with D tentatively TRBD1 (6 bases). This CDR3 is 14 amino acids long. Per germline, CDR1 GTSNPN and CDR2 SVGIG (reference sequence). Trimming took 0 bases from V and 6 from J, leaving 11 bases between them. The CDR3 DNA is TGTGCCTGGAGTGTGGGGGCTGGGGCCGGGGAGCTGTTTTTT. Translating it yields CAWSVGAGAGELFF.

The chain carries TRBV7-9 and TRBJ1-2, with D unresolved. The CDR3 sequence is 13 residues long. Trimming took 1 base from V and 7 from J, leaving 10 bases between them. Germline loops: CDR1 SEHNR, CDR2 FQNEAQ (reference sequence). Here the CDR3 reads CASSLVTGLGYTF. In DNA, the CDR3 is TGTGCCAGCAGCTTAGTTACCGGGCTTGGCTACACCTTC.

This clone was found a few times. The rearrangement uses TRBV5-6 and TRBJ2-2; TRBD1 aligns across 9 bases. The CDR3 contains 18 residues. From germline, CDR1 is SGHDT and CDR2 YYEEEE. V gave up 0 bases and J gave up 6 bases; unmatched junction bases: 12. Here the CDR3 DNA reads TGTGCCAGCAGCTTGGATGAACCGGGACAGGGTGGATCCGGGGAGCTGTTTTTT. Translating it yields CASSLDEPGQGGSGELFF.

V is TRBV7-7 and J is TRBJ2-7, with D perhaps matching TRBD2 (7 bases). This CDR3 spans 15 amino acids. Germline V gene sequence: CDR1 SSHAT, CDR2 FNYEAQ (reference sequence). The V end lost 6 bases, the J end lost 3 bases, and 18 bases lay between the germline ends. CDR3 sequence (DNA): TGTGCCAGCAGGGTTTCAGGGGAGGGGAACTACGAGCAGTACTTC. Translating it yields CASRVSGEGNYEQYF.

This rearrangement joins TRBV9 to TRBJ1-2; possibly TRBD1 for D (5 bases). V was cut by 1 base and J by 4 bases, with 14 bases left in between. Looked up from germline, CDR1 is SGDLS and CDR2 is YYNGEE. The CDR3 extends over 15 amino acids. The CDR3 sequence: CASSVNPGNAYGYTF. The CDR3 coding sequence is TGTGCCAGCAGCGTAAATCCAGGGAATGCCTATGGCTACACCTTC.

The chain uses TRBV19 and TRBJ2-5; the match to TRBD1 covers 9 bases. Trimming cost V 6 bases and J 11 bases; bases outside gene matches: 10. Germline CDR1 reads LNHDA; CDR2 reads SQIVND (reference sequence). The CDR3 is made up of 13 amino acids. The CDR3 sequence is CASRATGGGEQYF. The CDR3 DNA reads TGTGCCAGTAGGGCGACAGGGGGAGGGGAGCAGTACTTC. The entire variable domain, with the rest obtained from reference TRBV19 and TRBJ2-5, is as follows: DGGITQSPKYLFRKEGQNVTLSCEQNLNHDAMYWYRQDPGQGLRLIYYSQIVNDFQKGDIAEGYSVSREKKESFPLTVTSAQKNPTAFYLCASRATGGGEQYFGPGTRLLVL.

The CDR3 is CASSGGDRGRNTIYF. In DNA form, the CDR3 reads TGTGCCAGCTCAGGAGGGGACAGGGGTCGAAACACCATATATTTT. The gene calls are TRBV28 and TRBJ1-3; 10 bases agree with TRBD1. Germline CDR1 and CDR2: MDHEN and SYDVKM. This CDR3 region has 15 residues. J gave up 5 bases and V 8 bases, and 9 bases lay outside the gene matches.

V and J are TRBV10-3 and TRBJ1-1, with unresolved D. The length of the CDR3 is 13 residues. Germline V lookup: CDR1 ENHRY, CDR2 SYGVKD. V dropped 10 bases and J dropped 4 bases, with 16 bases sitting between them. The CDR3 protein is CATEELGGTEAFF. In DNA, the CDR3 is TGTGCCACAGAAGAGTTGGGCGGCACTGAAGCTTTCTTT.

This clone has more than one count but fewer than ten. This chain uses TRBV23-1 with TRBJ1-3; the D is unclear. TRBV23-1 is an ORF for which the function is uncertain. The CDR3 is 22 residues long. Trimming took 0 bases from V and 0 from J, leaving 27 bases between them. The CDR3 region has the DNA TGCGCCAGCAGTCAATCGAATGGTTTGGGATTAGGGATGTACAGCTCTGGAAACACCATATATTTT. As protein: CASSQSNGLGLGMYSSGNTIYF.

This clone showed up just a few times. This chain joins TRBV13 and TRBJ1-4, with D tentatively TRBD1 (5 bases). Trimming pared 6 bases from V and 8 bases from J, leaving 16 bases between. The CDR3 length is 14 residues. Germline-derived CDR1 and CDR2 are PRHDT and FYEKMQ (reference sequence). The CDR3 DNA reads TGTGCCAGCAGGTCGAGCCAGGGAGCGGAAAAACTGTTTTTT. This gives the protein CASRSSQGAEKLFF.

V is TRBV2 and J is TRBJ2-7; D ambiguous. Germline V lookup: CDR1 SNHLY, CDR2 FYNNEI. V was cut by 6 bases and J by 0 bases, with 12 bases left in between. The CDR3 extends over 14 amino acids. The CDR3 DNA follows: TGTGCCAGCAGGAACTCCGTACCCTCCTACGAGCAGTACTTC. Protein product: CASRNSVPSYEQYF.

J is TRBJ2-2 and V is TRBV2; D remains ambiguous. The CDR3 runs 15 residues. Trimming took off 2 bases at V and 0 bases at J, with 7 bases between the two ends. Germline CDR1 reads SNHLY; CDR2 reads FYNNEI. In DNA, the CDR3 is TGTGCCAGCAGTGAATGGCGCGCGAACACCGGGGAGCTGTTTTTT. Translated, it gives CASSEWRANTGELFF.

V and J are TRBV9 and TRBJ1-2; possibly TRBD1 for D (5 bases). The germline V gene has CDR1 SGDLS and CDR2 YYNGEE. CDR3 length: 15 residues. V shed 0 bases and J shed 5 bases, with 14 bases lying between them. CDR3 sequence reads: CASSVAEGWVYGYTF. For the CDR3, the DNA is TGTGCCAGCAGCGTAGCTGAGGGGTGGGTATATGGCTACACCTTC.

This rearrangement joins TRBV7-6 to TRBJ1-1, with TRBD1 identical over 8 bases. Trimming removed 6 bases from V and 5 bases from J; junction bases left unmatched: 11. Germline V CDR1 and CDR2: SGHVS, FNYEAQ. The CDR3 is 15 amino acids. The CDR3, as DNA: TGTGCCAGCAGTAACCGGGGCAGGGGGCAGACTGAAGCTTTCTTT. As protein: CASSNRGRGQTEAFF.

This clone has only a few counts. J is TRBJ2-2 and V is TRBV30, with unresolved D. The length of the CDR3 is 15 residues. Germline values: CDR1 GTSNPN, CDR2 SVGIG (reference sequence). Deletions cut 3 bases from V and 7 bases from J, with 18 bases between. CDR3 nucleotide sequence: TGTGCCTGGAGAAGGGTCCCCGAATTGATCGGGGAGCTGTTTTTT. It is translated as CAWRRVPELIGELFF. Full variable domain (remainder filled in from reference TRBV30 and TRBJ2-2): SQTIHQWPATLVQPVGSPLSLECTVEGTSNPNLYWYRQAAGRGLQLLFYSVGIGQISSEVPQNLSASRPQDRQFILSSKKLLLSDSGFYLCAWRRVPELIGELFFGEGSRLTVL.

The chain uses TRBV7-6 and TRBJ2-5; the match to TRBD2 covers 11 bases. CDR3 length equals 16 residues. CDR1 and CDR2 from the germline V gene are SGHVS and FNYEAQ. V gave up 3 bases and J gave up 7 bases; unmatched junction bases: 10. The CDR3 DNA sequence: TGTGCCAGCAGCTTCGGACTAGCGGGCCTCCGTTGGACCCAGTACTTC. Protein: CASSFGLAGLRWTQYF.

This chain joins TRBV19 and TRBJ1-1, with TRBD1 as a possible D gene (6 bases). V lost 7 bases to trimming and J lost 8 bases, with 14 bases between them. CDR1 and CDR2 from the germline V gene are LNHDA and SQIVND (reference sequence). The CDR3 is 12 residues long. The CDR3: CASTPRGGEAFF. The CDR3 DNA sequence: TGTGCCAGTACCCCGAGAGGGGGGGAAGCTTTCTTT.

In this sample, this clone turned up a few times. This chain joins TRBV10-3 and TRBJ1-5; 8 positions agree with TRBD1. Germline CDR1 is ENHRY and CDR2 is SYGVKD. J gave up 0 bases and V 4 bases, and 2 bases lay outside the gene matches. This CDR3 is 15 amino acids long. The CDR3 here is CAISGTGSSNQPQHF. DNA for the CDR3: TGTGCCATCAGTGGGACAGGGAGTAGCAATCAGCCCCAGCATTTT.

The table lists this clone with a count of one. The CDR3 bases are TGTGCCATCAGTGAGTCGGCGGCAGGGTACGAGCAGTACTTC. Residues: CAISESAAGYEQYF. The V call is TRBV10-3, the J call TRBJ2-7; D perhaps matches TRBD1 (5 bases). The CDR3 length is 14 residues. Germline V gene lookup returns CDR1 ENHRY and CDR2 SYGVKD. V was cut by 0 bases and J by 4 bases, with 10 bases left in between.

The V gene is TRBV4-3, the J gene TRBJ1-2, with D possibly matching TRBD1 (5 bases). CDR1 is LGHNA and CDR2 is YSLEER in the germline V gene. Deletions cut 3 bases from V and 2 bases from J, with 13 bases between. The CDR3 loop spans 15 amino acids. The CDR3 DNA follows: TGCGCCAGCAGCCAGGGGGACCGCGGAAACTATGGCTACACCTTC. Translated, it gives CASSQGDRGNYGYTF.

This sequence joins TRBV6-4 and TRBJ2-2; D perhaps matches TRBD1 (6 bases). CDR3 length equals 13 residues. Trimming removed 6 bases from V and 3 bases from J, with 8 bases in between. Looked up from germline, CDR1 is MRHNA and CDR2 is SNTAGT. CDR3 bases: TGTGCCAGCAGACAGGGTTACACCGGGGAGCTGTTTTTT. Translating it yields CASRQGYTGELFF.

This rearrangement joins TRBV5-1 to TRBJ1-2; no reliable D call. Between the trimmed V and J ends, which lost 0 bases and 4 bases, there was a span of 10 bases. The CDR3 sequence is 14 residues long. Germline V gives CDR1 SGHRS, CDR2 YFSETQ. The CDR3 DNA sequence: TGCGCCAGCAGCTTGGAGGTCACCGGCTATGGCTACACCTTC. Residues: CASSLEVTGYGYTF.

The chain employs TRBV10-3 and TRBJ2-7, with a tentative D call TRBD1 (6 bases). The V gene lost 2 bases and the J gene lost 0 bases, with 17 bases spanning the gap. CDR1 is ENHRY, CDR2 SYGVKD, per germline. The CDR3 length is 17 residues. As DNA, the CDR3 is TGTGCCATCAGTGAGAGGGCAGGGGTAGGAGGCTCCTACGAGCAGTACTTC. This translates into CAISERAGVGGSYEQYF.

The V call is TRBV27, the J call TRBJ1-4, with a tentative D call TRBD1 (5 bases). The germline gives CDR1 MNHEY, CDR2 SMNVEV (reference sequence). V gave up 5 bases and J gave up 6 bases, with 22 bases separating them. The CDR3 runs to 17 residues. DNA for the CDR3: TGTGCCAGCAGTCCTCTACGACACAGGAGGCCGGATGAAAAACTGTTTTTT. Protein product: CASSPLRHRRPDEKLFF.